This T cell receptor (beta chain) was captured by sequencing in a study of T cell repertoires in cytomegalovirus infection. Study-wide background: Public TCR beta signature analysis indicated the presence of both CMV infection and matching HLA type. Points from the study as a whole: CMV-specific HLA-C-restricted TCR beta clonotypes dominated the ex vivo response. Identification of carriers of CMV plus the relevant HLA was performed using cumulative public TCR beta family frequency.

This clonotype was seen a handful of times. Its target is not known. TCRdb re-called the reads with MiXCR, one entry per CDR3 protein. The repertoire holds over 85,000 distinct CDR3 sequences, with approximately 15% as singletons. In germline, CDR1 is SNHLY, CDR2 FYNNEI. This CDR3 comprises 14 residues. The V end was cut by 8 bases, the J end by 5 bases, with 13 bases between. The sequenced sample consisted of PBMCs. This sequence was found in a human donor in good health (CMV status not recorded). Some clones in this sample may be carry-over from other donors' samples. The J gene is TRBJ1-6, the V gene TRBV2; D perhaps matches TRBD1 (6 bases). The CDR3 sequence is CASHTNRDNSPLHF. CDR3 DNA: TGTGCCAGCCACACCAACAGGGATAATTCACCCCTCCACTTT.